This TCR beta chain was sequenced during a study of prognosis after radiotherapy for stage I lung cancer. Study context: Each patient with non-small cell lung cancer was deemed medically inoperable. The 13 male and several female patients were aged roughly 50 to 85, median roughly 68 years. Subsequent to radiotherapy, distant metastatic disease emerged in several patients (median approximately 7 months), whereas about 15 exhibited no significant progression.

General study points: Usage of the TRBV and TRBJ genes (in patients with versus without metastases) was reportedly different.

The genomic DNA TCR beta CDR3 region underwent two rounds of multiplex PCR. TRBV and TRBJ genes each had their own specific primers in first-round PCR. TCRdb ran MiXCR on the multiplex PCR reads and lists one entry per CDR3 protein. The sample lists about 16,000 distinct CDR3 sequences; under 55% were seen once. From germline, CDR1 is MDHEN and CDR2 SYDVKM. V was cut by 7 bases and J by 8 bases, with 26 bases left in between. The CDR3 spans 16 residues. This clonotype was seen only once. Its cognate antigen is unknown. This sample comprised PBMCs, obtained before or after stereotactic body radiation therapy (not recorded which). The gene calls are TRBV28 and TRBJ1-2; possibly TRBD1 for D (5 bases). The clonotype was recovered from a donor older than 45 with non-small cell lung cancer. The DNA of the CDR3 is TGTGCCAGCAACGAAGTCGGGGCGTCCTCTTACGGGGGCTACACCTTC. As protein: CASNEVGASSYGGYTF.